The clone carrying this T cell receptor beta chain occurred a few times. The data are from a study of T-cell reconstitution after alpha-beta-depleted transplantation in children. The CDR3 sequence is 17 residues long. The germline V and J ends were trimmed by 2 bases and 7 bases, with 18 bases remaining between them. In germline, CDR1 is SGHAT, CDR2 FQNNGV. The library targeted TCRbeta and was prepared with unique molecular identifiers. TCRdb analysed the PCR reads with MiXCR anew, one entry per CDR3 protein. Among fewer than 550,000 distinct CDR3 sequences listed, about a tenth were seen once. This TCR was sampled from a human donor who donated a stem cell graft to a child with acute myeloid leukemia. The chain recombines TRBV11-2 with TRBJ1-6; D remains unclear. Material: PBMCs from the stem cell graft donor, obtained from the stem cell graft. The CDR3 nucleotides are TGTGCCAGCAGCTTATATCGGACCCCAATAGTGAATTCACCCCTCCACTTT. Residues: CASSLYRTPIVNSPLHF.